This TCR beta chain was captured in a study of blood T cell repertoires in COVID-19. About the study: COVID-19 samples collected from the United States, Italy and Spain covered acute and convalescent phases. The analysed material was cDNA or gDNA that came from T cells, B-cell-depleted T cells, or PBMCs.

Trimming at V came to 4 bases and at J to 6 bases, leaving 15 bases not matched to a gene. The germline V gene has CDR1 SGHRS and CDR2 YFSETQ. The CDR3 has 16 amino acids. Original processing notes: Nucleated cell counts were estimated from reference gene primer amplification. Clones were read by immunoSEQ multiplex PCR, and TCRdb kept only the in-frame ones, dropping some. The DNA was the basis for D and trimming; V, J and clone size are from that table. The data contain 140,000 to 150,000 clones, approximately 81% of them seen just once; the ten biggest clones take up around 8.8%. What was sequenced was peripheral blood. The sequence was obtained from a human donor in a cohort sampled during active COVID-19. The chain couples TRBV5-1 to TRBJ2-7, with TRBD1 matching over 8 bases. In DNA, the CDR3 is TGCGCCAGCAGCGGGGGGTCCTTGGACAGGGAAGGCGAGCAGTACTTC. The encoded protein is CASSGGSLDREGEQYF.